The T cell receptor (beta chain) under discussion was sequenced for a study of blood T cell repertoires in COVID-19. TCRdb keeps only in-frame clones here, not all; method: immunoSEQ multiplex PCR. Of some 30,000 clones detected, 85% appear once; the ten largest clones hold about 6.1%. CDR1 is MNHEY and CDR2 is SMNVEV in the germline V gene (reference sequence). The V segment lost 6 bases and the J segment 2 bases; nucleotides outside the gene matches: 10. The CDR3 is made up of 17 amino acids. Sequencing was carried out using peripheral blood. This sequence joins TRBV27 and TRBJ2-1; 10 positions agree with TRBD2. This sequence originates from a man between 60 and 75 years old with active COVID-19. Here the CDR3 reads CASRRERGLATYNEQFF. In DNA, the CDR3 is TGTGCCAGCAGAAGGGAGAGGGGACTAGCGACCTACAATGAGCAGTTCTTC.